What follows describes a single TCR beta chain. The sample belongs to a study of shared clonotypes between healthy human individuals. Germline V gives CDR1 SEHNR, CDR2 FQNEAQ (reference sequence). The CDR3 spans 13 residues. TCRdb's copy holds only in-frame clones and misses some; the assay was immunoSEQ multiplex PCR. Here the sample spans about 320,000 clones, around 86% being singletons. The sequence came from a man younger than 35 in good health. Sequencing was performed on memory CD8+ T cells sorted from blood. Sample subset: CD45RO+ cells pooled with CCR7-negative TemRA cells. The chain links TRBV7-9 to TRBJ2-7; 9 bases are a match to TRBD1. The CDR3 here is CASARQGVDEQYF. The CDR3 DNA sequence: TGTGCGAGCGCGAGACAGGGGGTGGACGAGCAGTACTTC.